This T cell receptor beta chain stems from a study of blood T cells in healthy people across ages. Study-level results: Greater diversity and more naive CD4+ cells were seen in long-lived donors than in aged donors. Getting older went along with TCR beta diversity per million T cells dropping roughly linearly.

Sample-barcoded 5' priming and a J-beta primer mix drove a second PCR of roughly 6 to 12 cycles. MiXCR, run by TCRdb on the 5' RACE reads, gives a single entry per CDR3 protein. The sample includes approximately 1.5 million distinct CDR3 sequences, 34% of them seen just once. This clonotype has just a few counts. Its specificity is unknown. Individuals who donated were healthy Caucasians from Russia aged roughly 6 to 100. Staff drew approximately 9.1 milliliters of peripheral blood from each donor. The germline V and J ends were trimmed by 5 bases and 6 bases, with 20 bases remaining between them. Germline CDR1 is SGHAT and CDR2 is FQNNGV. The CDR3 consists of 17 residues.

The chain has TRBV11-2 and TRBJ1-6; D ambiguous. Material: blood. This sequence originates from a woman aged 25 to 39 in good health. The CDR3 coding sequence is TGTGCCAGCAGCCAACGACCCGAGCAGTCGCCTAATTCACCCCTCCACTTT. Translating it yields CASSQRPEQSPNSPLHF.